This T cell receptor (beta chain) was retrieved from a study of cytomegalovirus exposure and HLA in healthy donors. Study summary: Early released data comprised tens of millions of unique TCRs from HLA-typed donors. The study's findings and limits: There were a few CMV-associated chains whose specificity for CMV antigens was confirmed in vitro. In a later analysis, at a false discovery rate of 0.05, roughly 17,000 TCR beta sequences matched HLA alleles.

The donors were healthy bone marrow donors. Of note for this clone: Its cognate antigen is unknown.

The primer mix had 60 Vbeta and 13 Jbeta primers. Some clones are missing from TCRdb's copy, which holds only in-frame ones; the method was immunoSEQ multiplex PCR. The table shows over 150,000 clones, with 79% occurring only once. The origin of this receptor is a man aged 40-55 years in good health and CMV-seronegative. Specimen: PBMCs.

CDR3 loop: CASSNRNAGEKLFF. CDR3 bases: TGTGCCAGTAGCAACAGGAACGCTGGGGAAAAACTGTTTTTT. This chain connects TRBV19 to TRBJ1-4, with D possibly TRBD1 on 5 matching bases. The CDR3 spans 14 residues. CDR1 is LNHDA, CDR2 SQIVND, per germline (reference sequence). Trimming left V 6 bases short and J 8 bases short, with 16 bases between.